The clone carrying this T cell receptor beta chain was detected a few times. The target antigen is unknown. Germline V gene data show CDR1 as MNHNS and CDR2 as SASEGT. The CDR3 runs to 16 residues. V shed 6 bases and J 4 bases; nucleotides not matched to a gene: 10. TCRdb analysed the reads with MiXCR anew, one entry per CDR3 protein. The sample shows 150,000 to 190,000 distinct CDR3 sequences, less than 25% of them seen only once. These data originate in a study of T cell repertoires in cytomegalovirus infection. Study-wide results and caveats: HLA-C-restricted TCR beta clonotypes specific for CMV led the ex vivo response.

Sequencing input: PBMCs. This receptor was obtained from a human donor in good health (CMV status not recorded). Some clones in this sample may be carry-over from other donors' samples. The chain recombines TRBV6-1 with TRBJ1-1, with 11 bases matching TRBD1. The DNA of the CDR3 is TGTGCCAGCAGAGAGGACAGGGGGCTTCTAGGCACTGAAGCTTTCTTT. It encodes CASREDRGLLGTEAFF.